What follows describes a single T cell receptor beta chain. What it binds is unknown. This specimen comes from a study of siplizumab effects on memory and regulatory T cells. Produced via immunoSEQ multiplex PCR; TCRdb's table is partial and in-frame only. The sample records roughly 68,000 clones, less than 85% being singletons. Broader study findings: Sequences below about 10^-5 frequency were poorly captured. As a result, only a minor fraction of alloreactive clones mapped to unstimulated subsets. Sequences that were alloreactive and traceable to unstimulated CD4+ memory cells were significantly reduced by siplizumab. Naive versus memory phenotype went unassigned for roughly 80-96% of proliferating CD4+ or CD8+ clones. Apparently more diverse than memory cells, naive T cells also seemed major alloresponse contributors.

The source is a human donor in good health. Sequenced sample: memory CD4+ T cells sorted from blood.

This CDR3 reads CAWSAGGEKLFF. CDR3 sequence (DNA): TGTGCCTGGAGTGCAGGGGGGGAAAAACTGTTTTTT. This chain links TRBV30 with TRBJ1-4; 7 bases line up with TRBD1. This CDR3 has 12 residues. V shed 1 base, J shed 8 bases, and the junction held 1 base outside the gene matches. Germline CDR1 is GTSNPN and CDR2 is SVGIG (reference sequence).